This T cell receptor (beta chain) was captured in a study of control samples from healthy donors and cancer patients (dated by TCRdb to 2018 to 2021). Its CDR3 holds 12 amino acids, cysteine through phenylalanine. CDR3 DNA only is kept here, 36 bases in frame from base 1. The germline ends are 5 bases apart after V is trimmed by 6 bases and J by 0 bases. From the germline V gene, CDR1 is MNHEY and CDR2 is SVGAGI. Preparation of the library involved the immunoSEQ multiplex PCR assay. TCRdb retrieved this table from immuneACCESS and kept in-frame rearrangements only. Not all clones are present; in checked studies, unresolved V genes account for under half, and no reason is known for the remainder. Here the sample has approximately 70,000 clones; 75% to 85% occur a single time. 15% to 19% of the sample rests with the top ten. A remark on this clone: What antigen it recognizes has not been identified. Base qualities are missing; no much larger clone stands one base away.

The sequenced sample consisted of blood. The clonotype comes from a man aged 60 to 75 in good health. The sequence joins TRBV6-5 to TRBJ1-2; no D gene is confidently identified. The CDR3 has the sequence CASRPANYGYTF. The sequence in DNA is TGTGCCAGCAGGCCCGCTAACTATGGCTACACCTTC.